What follows are 22 T cell receptor beta chains derived from one specimen sequenced in a study of blood T cells in healthy people across ages. Using a J-beta primer mix together with a sample-barcoded 5' primer, a second PCR was run for about 7 to 12 cycles. TCRdb recomputed calls from the 5' RACE reads with MiXCR, one row per CDR3 protein. The sample holds 1.5 million to 2 million distinct CDR3 sequences, roughly 28% seen once. The sequencing sample was made of blood. These receptors all stem from a woman aged 30 to 39 in good health.

This clonotype was counted a few times. CDR3 nucleotides: TGTGCCAGCGGCCCCCTCGACCAAGAGACCCAGTACTTC. Translation: CASGPLDQETQYF. This sequence joins TRBV28 and TRBJ2-5; D is uncertain. The V gene lost 8 bases and the J gene lost 0 bases, with 10 bases spanning the gap. The CDR3 totals 13 residues. CDR1 MDHEN and CDR2 SYDVKM come from the germline V gene. Looking up the rest from reference TRBV28 and TRBJ2-5 gives the full variable domain: DVKVTQSSRYLVKRTGEKVFLECVQDMDHENMFWYRQDPGLGLRLIYFSYDVKMKEKGDIPEGYSVSREKKERFSLILESASTNQTSMYLCASGPLDQETQYFGPGTRLLVL.

This clonotype was seen ten or more times. The chain couples TRBV6-5 to TRBJ2-1, with 13 bases fitting TRBD2. Germline trimming cut 5 bases from V and 6 bases from J; bases unmatched to any gene: 4. Germline CDR1 reads MNHEY; CDR2 reads SVGAGI. This CDR3 spans 15 amino acids. The CDR3 DNA is TGTGCCAGCAGTGCAGGACTAGCGGGAGTCAATGAGCAGTTCTTC. Amino acid sequence: CASSAGLAGVNEQFF.

V usage is TRBV5-1 and J usage is TRBJ2-5; 10 positions agree with TRBD2. Germline CDR1 reads SGHRS; CDR2 reads YFSETQ. The CDR3 has 18 residues. The V and J ends lost 0 bases and 3 bases, in that order; junction bases with no gene match: 11. DNA for the CDR3: TGCGCCAGCAGCTTGGTTGGGATGCTAGCGGGGGAAAAAGAGACCCAGTACTTC. Residues: CASSLVGMLAGEKETQYF. The full variable domain, completed using reference TRBV5-1 and TRBJ2-5, is KAGVTQTPRYLIKTRGQQVTLSCSPISGHRSVSWYQQTPGQGLQFLFEYFSETQRNKGNFPGRFSGRQFSNSRSEMNVSTLELGDSALYLCASSLVGMLAGEKETQYFGPGTRLLVL.

The chain carries TRBV2 and TRBJ1-5, with TRBD1 matching over 9 bases. V was clipped by 8 bases and J by 6 bases; unmatched bases: 8. The CDR3 is made up of 14 amino acids. Germline V lookup: CDR1 SNHLY, CDR2 FYNNEI. The CDR3 coding sequence is TGTGCCAGCGATCCGGGACAGGGTAGTCAGCCCCAGCATTTT. Its protein product is CASDPGQGSQPQHF.

For this clonotype: This may arise from a read error, as a much more abundant clone is one base away. The chain employs TRBV12-3 or TRBV12-4 and TRBJ1-2, with TRBD1 matching over 7 bases. The CDR3 is 15 amino acids. The CDR3 sequence: CARSFRGQRNYGYTF. In DNA, the CDR3 is TGTGCCCGCAGTTTTCGGGGACAGAGAAACTATGGCTACACCTTC.

The chain carries TRBV20-1 and TRBJ2-7; 8 bases align to TRBD1. The CDR3 is 15 amino acids. V gave up 4 bases and J gave up 6 bases; unmatched junction bases: 14. Germline loops: CDR1 DFQATT, CDR2 SNEGSKA (reference sequence). The CDR3 nucleotides are TGCAGTGCTATTGGGGATGACAGGGGAGGCGGCGAGCAGTACTTC. Its translation is CSAIGDDRGGGEQYF.

Points on this clonotype: This may be a read error: a much more frequent sequence differs by one nucleotide. The chain employs TRBV12-3 or TRBV12-4 and TRBJ2-7, with 10 nucleotides matching TRBD2. The CDR3 runs to 16 residues. Trimming took 5 bases from V and 4 from J; bases not matched to a gene: 11. This CDR3 reads CASSPSGSGGRYEQYF. CDR3 coding DNA: TGTGCCAGCAGTCCCTCGGGTAGCGGGGGGAGATACGAGCAGTACTTC.

This clonotype was recorded only once. For the CDR3, the DNA is TGCAGTGCCGTGACGGAACCCCGTGACGAGCAGTACTTC. It translates to CSAVTEPRDEQYF. The rearrangement uses TRBV20-1 and TRBJ2-7, with D unresolved. Germline V gene sequence: CDR1 DFQATT, CDR2 SNEGSKA (reference sequence). This CDR3 region has 13 residues. V gave up 6 bases and J gave up 5 bases, with 17 bases separating them.

The chain carries TRBV9 and TRBJ2-6, with D unclear. This CDR3 region has 18 residues. Germline V lookup: CDR1 SGDLS, CDR2 YYNGEE. V was pared by 7 bases and J by 0 bases, with 20 bases between. Written as DNA, the CDR3 is TGTGCCAGCTCCGCGAGGCGAGGCCACAGCTCTGGGGCCAACGTCCTGACTTTC. The encoded protein is CASSARRGHSSGANVLTF.

This clonotype was counted many times. The chain recombines TRBV12-3 or TRBV12-4 with TRBJ2-7, with no clear D. Trimming pared 4 bases from V and 0 bases from J, leaving 13 bases between. This CDR3 spans 15 amino acids. CDR3 region: CASSYQALSSYEQYF. Written as DNA, the CDR3 is TGTGCCAGCAGTTATCAGGCCCTGAGCTCCTACGAGCAGTACTTC.

The chain recombines TRBV6-1 with TRBJ1-5; the D is unclear. Germline values: CDR1 MNHNS, CDR2 SASEGT. This CDR3 spans 16 amino acids. V was trimmed by 2 bases and J by 0 bases, leaving 11 bases between them. The CDR3 DNA follows: TGTGCCAGCAGTGAATTCGCAAGTTATAGCAATCAGCCCCAGCATTTT. As protein: CASSEFASYSNQPQHF.

Written as DNA, the CDR3 is TGTGCCAGTGGCCGGGGACAGGGTCGGCACGAGCAGTACTTC. Its translation is CASGRGQGRHEQYF. The rearrangement uses TRBV9 and TRBJ2-7; TRBD1 matches at 9 bases. Germline CDR1 and CDR2: SGDLS and YYNGEE. The CDR3 runs 14 residues. V gave up 8 bases and J gave up 5 bases; unmatched junction bases: 11.

In its sample, this clonotype was seen once. The chain couples TRBV3-1 to TRBJ2-1; D perhaps matches TRBD2 (6 bases). Trimming shortened V by 4 bases and J by 13 bases, and 20 bases separated the two germline ends. CDR3 length: 14 residues. Germline lookup yields CDR1 LGHDT and CDR2 YNNKEL (reference sequence). CDR3 in amino acids: CASSLSLLRETQFF. The CDR3 nucleotides are TGTGCCAGCAGCCTCTCACTCCTTCGGGAGACCCAGTTCTTC.

J is TRBJ2-1 and V is TRBV9; D is ambiguous. The CDR3 is made up of 15 amino acids. V lost 4 bases and J lost 3, with 14 bases in between. Germline V gene sequence: CDR1 SGDLS, CDR2 YYNGEE. CDR3 loop: CASSSTPANYNEQFF. The CDR3 DNA reads TGTGCCAGCAGCTCTACCCCGGCGAACTACAATGAGCAGTTCTTC. Drawing the rest from reference TRBV9 and TRBJ2-1, the complete variable domain is DSGVTQTPKHLITATGQRVTLRCSPRSGDLSVYWYQQSLDQGLQFLIQYYNGEERAKGNILERFSAQQFPDLHSELNLSSLELGDSALYFCASSSTPANYNEQFFGPGTRLTVL.

V is TRBV4-1 and J is TRBJ1-1; D unresolved. This CDR3 has 15 amino acids. The V and J ends lost 3 bases and 1 base respectively, with 12 bases between them. Germline CDR1 and CDR2: MGHRA and YSYEKL. The chain's CDR3 is CASSHPDGSNTEAFF. Here the CDR3 DNA reads TGCGCCAGCAGCCATCCGGACGGGTCGAACACTGAAGCTTTCTTT.

This clonotype has a handful of counts. At one end the junction does not follow the germline gene, possibly because of a read error. CDR3 in DNA: TGTGCCAGCAGTTACTTACAGGGTCCGAACTATGGCCACACCTTC. Translating gives CASSYLQGPNYGHTF. The V gene is TRBV6-5, the J gene TRBJ1-2; possible D gene TRBD1, 6 bases. There are 15 residues in the CDR3. Germline V lookup: CDR1 MNHEY, CDR2 SVGAGI.

The chain couples TRBV5-1 to TRBJ2-2; D may be TRBD2 (6 bases). The germline V and J ends were trimmed by 1 base and 7 bases, with 11 bases remaining between them. The CDR3 sequence is 14 residues long. Germline CDR1 is SGHRS and CDR2 is YFSETQ. The CDR3 nucleotides read TGCGCCAGCAGCTTGCCTGGGACTGTCGGGGAGCTGTTTTTT. It codes for CASSLPGTVGELFF. The full variable domain, rest sourced from reference TRBV5-1 and TRBJ2-2, is KAGVTQTPRYLIKTRGQQVTLSCSPISGHRSVSWYQQTPGQGLQFLFEYFSETQRNKGNFPGRFSGRQFSNSRSEMNVSTLELGDSALYLCASSLPGTVGELFFGEGSRLTVL.

The CDR3: CASSPGTVGVNEQFF. CDR3 nucleotide sequence: TGCGCCAGCAGCCCCGGGACAGTGGGGGTCAATGAGCAGTTCTTC. The chain employs TRBV4-1 and TRBJ2-1, with TRBD1 matching over 7 bases. V lost 4 bases and J lost 6; bases outside the gene matches: 9. Germline V gene sequence: CDR1 MGHRA, CDR2 YSYEKL. This CDR3 contains 15 residues.

The chain employs TRBV6-6 and TRBJ2-1; D is unresolved. The end of the DNA is better explained by TRBJ2-7, so the J call may be wrong. CDR1 and CDR2 from the germline V gene are MNHNY and SVGAGI (reference sequence). The CDR3 loop spans 14 amino acids. The CDR3 DNA reads TGTGCCAGCAGTCAGGCCTCCTACAACAATGAGCAGTACTTC. It codes for CASSQASYNNEQYF.

The V call is TRBV25-1, the J call TRBJ2-3, with 11 bases fitting TRBD2. Germline V CDR1 and CDR2: MGHDK, SYGVNS. V lost 4 bases to trimming and J lost 6 bases; unmatched junction nucleotides: 6. The CDR3 covers 15 residues. The CDR3 DNA reads TGTGCCAGCAGTGTAGCGGGGGGGCTTTCCGATACGCAGTATTTT. This codes for CASSVAGGLSDTQYF.

This clonotype turned up a few times. The J gene is TRBJ2-1, the V gene TRBV9; TRBD2 aligns across 11 bases. V was clipped by 2 bases and J by 9 bases; unmatched bases: 4. The CDR3 has 14 residues. Germline CDR1 and CDR2: SGDLS and YYNGEE. The CDR3 sequence is CASSVASGGLEQFF. The CDR3 nucleotides are TGTGCCAGCAGCGTGGCTAGCGGGGGGCTTGAGCAGTTCTTC.

In this sample, this clonotype turned up many times. The chain is built from TRBV29-1 and TRBJ2-3; 9 positions agree with TRBD2. The germline CDR1 and CDR2 sequences are SQVTM and ANQGSEA. J was trimmed by 2 bases and V by 6 bases; bases with no gene match: 9. CDR3 length equals 15 residues. This chain's CDR3 is CSVLPLAGPTDTQYF. In DNA, the CDR3 is TGCAGCGTCCTCCCCCTAGCGGGACCCACAGATACGCAGTATTTT.